The T cell receptor beta chain under discussion was sequenced for a study of cytomegalovirus exposure and HLA in healthy donors. General study findings and limits: Later analysis demonstrated an association between a missense DCLRE1C variant and TCR beta V- and J-gene trimming.

As concerns this clone: Its cognate antigen is unknown.

The length of the CDR3 is 12 residues. V was clipped by 10 bases and J by 8 bases; unmatched bases: 9. CDR1 and CDR2 from the germline V gene are KGHSH and LQKENI. PCR was performed using 60 Vbeta and 13 Jbeta primers. TCRdb keeps only in-frame clones here, not all; method: immunoSEQ multiplex PCR. The sample lists 150,000 to 200,000 clones; about 65% were seen once. This chain connects TRBV18 to TRBJ1-2; TRBD1 matches 8 bases. The source of this sequence is a middle-aged man in good health and CMV-seropositive. The sequenced sample was PBMCs. CDR3 sequence (DNA): TGTGCCAACGCCCGGACAGGGCGAGGCTACACCTTC. It translates to CANARTGRGYTF.